These T cell receptor beta chains were read from a single sample in a study of blood T cell repertoires in COVID-19. Measured with immunoSEQ multiplex PCR; TCRdb has only the in-frame clones, and not every one. The sample holds under 200,000 clones, 75% to 90% seen once. Specimen: peripheral blood. The receptors come from a woman aged 60-75 years with acute or convalescent COVID-19. Both conserved end residues are part of each CDR3. The listing skips clone size in some rows; elsewhere it reads once, few, many or a size class.

clone_size	v_call	j_call	cdr3_length	cdr3_aa
.	TRBV19	TRBJ2-7	11	CASSIAYEQYF
.	TRBV7-2	TRBJ1-3	15	CASSLRGSSGNTIYF
.	TRBV5-1	TRBJ1-6	15	CASSLGQGAVSPLHF
.	TRBV7-2	TRBJ1-3	16	CASSPPVRALGNTIYF
.	TRBV9	TRBJ2-2	15	CASSETGYDTGELFF
once	TRBV6-2/TRBV6-3	TRBJ1-1	19	CASSYGGSRGLGRNTEAFF
.	TRBV5-1	TRBJ2-4	15	CASSFTTGGMNIQYF
.	TRBV5-1	TRBJ2-7	16	CASSLSPAGASYEQYF
.	TRBV18	TRBJ2-1	15	CASAIGDRVYNEQFF
few	TRBV28	TRBJ1-2	13	CASSLRTGYGYTF
.	TRBV29-1	TRBJ2-7	15	CSVEAGGQGKDEQYF
.	TRBV7-9	TRBJ2-3	12	CASSPHPNTQYF
.	TRBV7-2	TRBJ1-2	13	CASSYRQLYGYTF
.	TRBV10-3	TRBJ2-3	13	CAIAGVNTDTQYF
few	TRBV27	TRBJ2-5	13	CASSEGQRGTQYF
.	TRBV13	TRBJ2-2	15	CASSSRTSSGGELFF
.	TRBV28	TRBJ1-4	12	CASSLLSGKLFF
.	TRBV2	TRBJ2-2	15	CASNGDRRNTGELFF
few	TRBV7-9	TRBJ1-6	15	CASSLAAGGHSPLHF
.	TRBV19	TRBJ2-1	13	CASSSMTGTEQFF
.	TRBV30	TRBJ2-2	15	CAWNVQRTNTGELFF
.	TRBV29-1	TRBJ1-1	15	CSVEDRGKGGTEAFF
once	TRBV9	TRBJ2-7	18	CASSVDPGQGARFYEQYF
few	TRBV30	TRBJ1-5	13	CAWSVGQGQPQHF
.	TRBV19	TRBJ1-2	15	CASSPRTDLNYGYTF
.	TRBV12-5	TRBJ1-1	16	CASGAPVTEMNTEAFF
.	TRBV7-2	TRBJ1-2	15	CASSLDRAGNYGYTF
.	TRBV9	TRBJ1-3	17	CASSPRTGQISGNTIYF
few	TRBV3-1/TRBV3-2	TRBJ2-1	17	CASSQETLAGVHNEQFF
.	TRBV19	TRBJ2-5	17	CASSIRPLAGGGETQYF
.	TRBV6-6	TRBJ1-5	17	CASSRGTGGVTHQPQHF
few	TRBV5-4	TRBJ1-3	15	CASSFTGGSRNTIYF
few	TRBV28	TRBJ1-3	13	CASSSRNGNTIYF
.	TRBV5-1	TRBJ2-5	14	CASQSTAGQETQYF
.	TRBV13	TRBJ2-2	16	CASSLGQGDSTGELFF
.	TRBV6-5	TRBJ1-2	15	CASSLGQGINYGYTF
.	TRBV19	TRBJ2-3	16	CASSIRGAGVADTQYF
.	TRBV28	TRBJ1-6	13	CASRVQNNSPLHF
.	TRBV10-3	TRBJ2-7	17	CAISERGPGQYLYEQYF
.	TRBV3-1/TRBV3-2	TRBJ1-3	15	CASSRTFSSGNTIYF
few	TRBV27	TRBJ2-3	18	CASSSPGLGGTSTDTQYF
.	TRBV7-2	TRBJ1-2	15	CASSLAWGPTNGYTF
.	TRBV10-3	TRBJ1-2	13	CASWDRWDGGYTF
.	TRBV10-2	TRBJ1-1	14	CASGPQGAKRNVFF
.	TRBV2	TRBJ2-7	14	CASSEGRAAYEQYF
.	TRBV29-1	TRBJ2-1	15	CSVRTSGDPFNEQFF
.	TRBV4-1	TRBJ2-2	19	CASTQPTASGGSSTGELFF
many	TRBV6-5	TRBJ1-2	14	CASSPETRGTGYTF
.	TRBV27	TRBJ1-4	16	CASSLSAGTGYEKLFF
once	TRBV28	TRBJ2-3	16	CASSSPGTGSTDTQYF
.	TRBV27	TRBJ1-4	14	CASRTTGYNEKLFF
.	TRBV7-3	TRBJ2-2	16	CASSRQGARDPGELFF
.	TRBV5-1	TRBJ2-7	13	CASTLQGLGEQYF
.	TRBV19	TRBJ1-5	15	CASSIDSGGGQPQHF
.	TRBV18	TRBJ1-4	15	CASSPLGGTNEKLFF
.	TRBV19	TRBJ2-5	14	CASSRSGGQETQYF
.	TRBV12-3/TRBV12-4	TRBJ1-1	13	CASRGARVTEAFF
.	TRBV19	TRBJ2-5	17	CASSARGLAGGQETQYF
.	TRBV28	TRBJ2-2	14	CASRGTPNTGELFF